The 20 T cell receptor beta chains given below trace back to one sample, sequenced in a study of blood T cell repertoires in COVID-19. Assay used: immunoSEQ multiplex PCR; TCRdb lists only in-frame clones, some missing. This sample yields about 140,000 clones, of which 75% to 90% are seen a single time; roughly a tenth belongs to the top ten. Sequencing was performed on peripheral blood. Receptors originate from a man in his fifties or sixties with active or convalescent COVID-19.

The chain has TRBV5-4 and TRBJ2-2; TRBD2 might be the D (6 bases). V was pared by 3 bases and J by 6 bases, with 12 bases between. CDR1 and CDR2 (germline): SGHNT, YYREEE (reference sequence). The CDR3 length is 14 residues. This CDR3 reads CASSSPGRPGELFF. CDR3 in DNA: TGTGCCAGCAGCTCCCCGGGGAGGCCCGGGGAGCTGTTTTTT.

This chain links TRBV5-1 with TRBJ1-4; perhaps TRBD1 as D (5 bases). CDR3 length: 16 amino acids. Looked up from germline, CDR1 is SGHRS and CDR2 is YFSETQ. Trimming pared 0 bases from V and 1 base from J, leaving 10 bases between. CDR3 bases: TGCGCCAGCAGCTTGGCCAGGAGGGGAACTAATGAAAAACTGTTTTTT. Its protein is CASSLARRGTNEKLFF.

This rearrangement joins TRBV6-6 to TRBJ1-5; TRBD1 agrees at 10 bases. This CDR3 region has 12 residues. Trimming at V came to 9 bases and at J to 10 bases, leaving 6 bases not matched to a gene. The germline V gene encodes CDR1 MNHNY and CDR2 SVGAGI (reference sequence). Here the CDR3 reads CASGQGEVPQHF. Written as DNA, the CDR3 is TGTGCCAGTGGACAGGGGGAAGTTCCCCAGCATTTT.

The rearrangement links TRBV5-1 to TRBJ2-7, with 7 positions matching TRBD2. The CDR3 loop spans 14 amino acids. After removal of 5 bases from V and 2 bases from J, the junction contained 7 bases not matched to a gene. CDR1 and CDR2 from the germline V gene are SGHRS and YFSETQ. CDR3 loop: CASSWAGVAYEQYF. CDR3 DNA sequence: TGCGCCAGCAGTTGGGCGGGAGTCGCCTACGAGCAGTACTTC.

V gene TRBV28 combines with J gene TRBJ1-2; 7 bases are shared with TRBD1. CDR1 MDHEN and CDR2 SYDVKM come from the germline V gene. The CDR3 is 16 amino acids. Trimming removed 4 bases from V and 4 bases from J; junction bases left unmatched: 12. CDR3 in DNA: TGTGCCAGCAGTTCACCCGGTGCGGGACAGACCTATGGCTACACCTTC. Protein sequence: CASSSPGAGQTYGYTF.

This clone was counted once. The DNA of the CDR3 is TGTGCCAGCAGCGTAGGCCCGTCCCGAGAAGAGACCCAGTACTTC. It yields the protein CASSVGPSREETQYF. The V gene is TRBV9, the J gene TRBJ2-5, with unresolved D. The CDR3 extends over 15 amino acids. The V gene's germline CDR1 is SGDLS and CDR2 YYNGEE. V was shortened by 0 bases and J by 3 bases, with 12 bases between the two germline ends. Full variable domain (rest looked up from reference TRBV9 and TRBJ2-5): DSGVTQTPKHLITATGQRVTLRCSPRSGDLSVYWYQQSLDQGLQFLIQYYNGEERAKGNILERFSAQQFPDLHSELNLSSLELGDSALYFCASSVGPSREETQYFGPGTRLLVL.

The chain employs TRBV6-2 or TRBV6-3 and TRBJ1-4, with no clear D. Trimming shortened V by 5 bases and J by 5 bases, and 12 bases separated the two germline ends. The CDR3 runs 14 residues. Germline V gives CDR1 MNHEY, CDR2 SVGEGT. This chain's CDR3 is CASSPLTWNEKLFF. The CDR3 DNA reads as TGTGCCAGCAGTCCCCTCACTTGGAATGAAAAACTGTTTTTT.

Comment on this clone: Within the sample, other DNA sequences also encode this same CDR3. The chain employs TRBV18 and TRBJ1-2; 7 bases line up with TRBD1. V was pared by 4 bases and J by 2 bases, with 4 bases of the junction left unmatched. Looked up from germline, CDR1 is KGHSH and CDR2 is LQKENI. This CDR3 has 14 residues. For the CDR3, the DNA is TGTGCCAGCTCACGGGACAGTGCGAACTATGGCTACACCTTC. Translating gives CASSRDSANYGYTF.

The CDR3 nucleotides are TGTGCCAGCAGCTTAGGAGGGACAGCTAACTATGGCTACACCTTC. It specifies CASSLGGTANYGYTF. The V gene is TRBV7-2, the J gene TRBJ1-2; 7 positions match TRBD1. The CDR3 covers 15 residues. J lost 0 bases, V lost 1 base, and 2 bases had no gene match. Per the germline V gene, CDR1 is SGHTA and CDR2 is FQGNSA.

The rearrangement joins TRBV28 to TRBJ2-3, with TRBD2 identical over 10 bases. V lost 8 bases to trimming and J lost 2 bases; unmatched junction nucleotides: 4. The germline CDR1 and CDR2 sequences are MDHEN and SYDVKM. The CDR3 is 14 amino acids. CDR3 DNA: TGTGCCAGCGGTCTAGCGGGAGTCACAGATACGCAGTATTTT. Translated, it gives CASGLAGVTDTQYF.

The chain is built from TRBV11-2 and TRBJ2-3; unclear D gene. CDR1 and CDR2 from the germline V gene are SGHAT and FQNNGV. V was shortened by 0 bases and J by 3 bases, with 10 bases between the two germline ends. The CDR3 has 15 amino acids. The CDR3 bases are TGTGCCAGCAGCTTAGAACCAGGTTCGACAGATACGCAGTATTTT. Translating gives CASSLEPGSTDTQYF.

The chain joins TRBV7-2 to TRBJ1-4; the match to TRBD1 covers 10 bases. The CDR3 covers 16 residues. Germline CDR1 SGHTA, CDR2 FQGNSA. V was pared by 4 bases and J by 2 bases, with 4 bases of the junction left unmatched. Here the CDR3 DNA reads TGTGCCAGCAGCTATCGACAGGGGGCCACTAATGAAAAACTGTTTTTT. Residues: CASSYRQGATNEKLFF.

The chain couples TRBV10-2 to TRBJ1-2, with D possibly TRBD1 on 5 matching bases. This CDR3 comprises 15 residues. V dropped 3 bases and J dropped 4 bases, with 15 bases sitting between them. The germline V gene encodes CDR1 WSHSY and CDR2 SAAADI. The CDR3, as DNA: TGCGCCAGCAGTGACCCCGGCGGGGGTCCCTATGGCTACACCTTC. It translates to CASSDPGGGPYGYTF.

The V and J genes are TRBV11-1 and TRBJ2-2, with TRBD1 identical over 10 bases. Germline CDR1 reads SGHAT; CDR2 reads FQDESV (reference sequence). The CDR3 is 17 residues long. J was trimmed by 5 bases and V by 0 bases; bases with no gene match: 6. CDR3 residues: CASSLARDRGSTGELFF. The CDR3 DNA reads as TGTGCCAGCAGCTTAGCCAGGGACAGGGGTTCGACCGGGGAGCTGTTTTTT.

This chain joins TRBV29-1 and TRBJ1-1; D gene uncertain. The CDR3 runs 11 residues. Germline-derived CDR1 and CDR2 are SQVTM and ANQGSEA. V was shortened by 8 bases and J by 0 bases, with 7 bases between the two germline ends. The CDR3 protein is CSFWLNTEAFF. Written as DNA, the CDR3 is TGCAGCTTTTGGCTGAACACTGAAGCTTTCTTT.

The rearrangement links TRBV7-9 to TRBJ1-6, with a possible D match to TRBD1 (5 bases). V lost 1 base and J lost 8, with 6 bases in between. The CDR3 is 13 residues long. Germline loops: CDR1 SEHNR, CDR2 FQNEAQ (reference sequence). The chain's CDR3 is CASSLVGDSPLHF. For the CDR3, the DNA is TGTGCCAGCAGCTTAGTAGGGGATTCACCCCTCCACTTT.

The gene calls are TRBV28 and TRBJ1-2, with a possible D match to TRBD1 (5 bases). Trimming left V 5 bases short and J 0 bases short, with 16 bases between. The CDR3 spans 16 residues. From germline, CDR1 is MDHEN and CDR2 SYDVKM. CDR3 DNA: TGTGCCAGCAGTCCCGGGGGGGAGATCACTAACTATGGCTACACCTTC. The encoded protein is CASSPGGEITNYGYTF.

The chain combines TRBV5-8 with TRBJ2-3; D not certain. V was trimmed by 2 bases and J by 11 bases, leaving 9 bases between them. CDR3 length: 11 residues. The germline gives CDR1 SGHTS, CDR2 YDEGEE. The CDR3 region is CASSLPAVQYF. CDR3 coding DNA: TGTGCCAGCAGCTTACCCGCGGTGCAGTATTTT.

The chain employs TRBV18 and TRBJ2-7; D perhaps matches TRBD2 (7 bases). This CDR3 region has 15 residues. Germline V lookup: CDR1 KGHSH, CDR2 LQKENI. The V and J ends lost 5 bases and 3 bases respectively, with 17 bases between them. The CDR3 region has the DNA TGTGCCAGCTCAAAGGGAGGGACACTAAACTACGAGCAGTACTTC. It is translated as CASSKGGTLNYEQYF.

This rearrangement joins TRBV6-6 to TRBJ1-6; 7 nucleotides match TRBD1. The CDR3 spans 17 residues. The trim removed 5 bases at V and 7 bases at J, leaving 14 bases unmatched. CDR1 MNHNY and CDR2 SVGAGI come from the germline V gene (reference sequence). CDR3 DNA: TGTGCCAGCAGTCGTCGCGCCATCGGGACAGCCAATTCACCCCTCCACTTT. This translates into CASSRRAIGTANSPLHF.